This TCR beta chain was observed in a study of blood T cell repertoires in COVID-19. This CDR3 spans 15 amino acids. The junction had 10 bases not matched to a gene; V was cut back by 4 bases and J by 7 bases. Germline V gene data show CDR1 as MDHEN and CDR2 as SYDVKM. Produced via immunoSEQ multiplex PCR; TCRdb's table is partial and in-frame only. The sample consists of approximately 390,000 clones, roughly 89% of them appearing once. This TCR derives from a man aged 18-30 years with active or convalescent COVID-19. The sample was peripheral blood. This chain uses TRBV28 with TRBJ2-7; TRBD2 aligns across 10 bases. CDR3 sequence (DNA): TGTGCCAGCAGTTCTGTAGCGGGGGGATTGAGGGAGCAGTACTTC. This encodes CASSSVAGGLREQYF.